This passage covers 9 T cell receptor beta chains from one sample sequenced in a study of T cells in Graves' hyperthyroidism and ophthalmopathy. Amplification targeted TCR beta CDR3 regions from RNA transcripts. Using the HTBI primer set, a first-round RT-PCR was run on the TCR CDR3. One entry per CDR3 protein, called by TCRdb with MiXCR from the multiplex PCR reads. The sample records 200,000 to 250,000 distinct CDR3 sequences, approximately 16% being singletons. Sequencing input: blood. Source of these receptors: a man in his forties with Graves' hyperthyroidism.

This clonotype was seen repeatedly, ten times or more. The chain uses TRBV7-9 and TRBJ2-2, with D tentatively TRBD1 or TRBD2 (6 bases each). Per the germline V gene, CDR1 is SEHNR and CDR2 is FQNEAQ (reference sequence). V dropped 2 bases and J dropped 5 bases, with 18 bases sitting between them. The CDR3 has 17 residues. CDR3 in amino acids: CASSLSPKGGRTGELFF. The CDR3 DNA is TGTGCCAGCAGCTTAAGTCCTAAGGGGGGCCGGACCGGGGAGCTGTTTTTT.

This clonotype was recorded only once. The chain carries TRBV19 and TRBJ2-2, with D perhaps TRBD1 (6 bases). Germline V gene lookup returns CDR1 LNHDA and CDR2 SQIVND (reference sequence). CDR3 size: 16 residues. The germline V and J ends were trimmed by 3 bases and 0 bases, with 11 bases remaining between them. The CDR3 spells CASSIRQAPNTGELFF. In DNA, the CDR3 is TGTGCCAGTAGTATTCGACAGGCCCCGAACACCGGGGAGCTGTTTTTT.

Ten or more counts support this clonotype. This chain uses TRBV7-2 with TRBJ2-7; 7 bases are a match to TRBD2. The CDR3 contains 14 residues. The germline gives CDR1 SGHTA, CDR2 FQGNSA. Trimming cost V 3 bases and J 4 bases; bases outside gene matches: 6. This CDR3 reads CASSLYSGDYEQYF. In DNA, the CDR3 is TGTGCCAGCAGCTTGTACAGCGGGGATTACGAGCAGTACTTC.

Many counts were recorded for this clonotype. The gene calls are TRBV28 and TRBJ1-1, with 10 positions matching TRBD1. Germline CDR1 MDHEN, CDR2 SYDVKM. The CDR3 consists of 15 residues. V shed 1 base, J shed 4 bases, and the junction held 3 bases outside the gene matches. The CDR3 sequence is CASSLSTGGITEAFF. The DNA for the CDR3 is TGTGCCAGCAGTTTATCGACAGGGGGCATCACTGAAGCTTTCTTT.

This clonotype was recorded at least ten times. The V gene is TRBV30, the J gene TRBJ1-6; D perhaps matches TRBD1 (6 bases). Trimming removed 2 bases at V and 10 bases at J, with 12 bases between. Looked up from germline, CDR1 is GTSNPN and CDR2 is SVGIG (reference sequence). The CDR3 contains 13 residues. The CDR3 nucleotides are TGTGCCTGGAGTTCAGGGGCCGGATCACCCCTCCACTTT. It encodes CAWSSGAGSPLHF.

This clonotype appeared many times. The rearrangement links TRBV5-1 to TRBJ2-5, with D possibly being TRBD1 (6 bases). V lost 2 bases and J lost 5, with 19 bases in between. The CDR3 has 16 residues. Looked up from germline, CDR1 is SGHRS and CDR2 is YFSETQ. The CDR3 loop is CASSLLTTGARETQYF. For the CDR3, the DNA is TGCGCCAGCAGCTTACTTACGACAGGAGCAAGGGAGACCCAGTACTTC.

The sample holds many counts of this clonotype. CDR3: CASSPTRVYEQYF. CDR3 bases: TGTGCCAGCAGCCCCACAAGGGTCTACGAGCAGTACTTC. The chain employs TRBV7-3 and TRBJ2-7, with D unresolved. The V gene lost 5 bases and the J gene lost 3 bases, with 11 bases spanning the gap. CDR1 SGHTA and CDR2 FQGTGA come from the germline V gene. This CDR3 is built from 13 residues. Filled out from reference TRBV7-3 and TRBJ2-7, the complete variable domain reads GAGVSQTPSNKVTEKGKYVELRCDPISGHTALYWYRQSLGQGPEFLIYFQGTGAADDSGLPNDRFFAVRPEGSVSTLKIQRTERGDSAVYLCASSPTRVYEQYFGPGTRLTVT.

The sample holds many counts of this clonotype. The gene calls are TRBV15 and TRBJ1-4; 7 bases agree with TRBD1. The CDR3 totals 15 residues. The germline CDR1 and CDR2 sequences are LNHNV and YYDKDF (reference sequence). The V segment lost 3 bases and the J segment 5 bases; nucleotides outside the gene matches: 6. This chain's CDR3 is CATSSSTGSNEKLFF. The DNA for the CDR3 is TGTGCCACCAGCAGCTCGACAGGGTCAAATGAAAAACTGTTTTTT.

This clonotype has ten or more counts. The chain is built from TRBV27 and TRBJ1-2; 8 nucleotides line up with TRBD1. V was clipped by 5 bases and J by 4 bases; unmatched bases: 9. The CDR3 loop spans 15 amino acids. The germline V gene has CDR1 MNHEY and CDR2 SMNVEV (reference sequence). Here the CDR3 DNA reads TGTGCCAGCAGTCCCCGACAGGGGATGTCCTATGGCTACACCTTC. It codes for CASSPRQGMSYGYTF.